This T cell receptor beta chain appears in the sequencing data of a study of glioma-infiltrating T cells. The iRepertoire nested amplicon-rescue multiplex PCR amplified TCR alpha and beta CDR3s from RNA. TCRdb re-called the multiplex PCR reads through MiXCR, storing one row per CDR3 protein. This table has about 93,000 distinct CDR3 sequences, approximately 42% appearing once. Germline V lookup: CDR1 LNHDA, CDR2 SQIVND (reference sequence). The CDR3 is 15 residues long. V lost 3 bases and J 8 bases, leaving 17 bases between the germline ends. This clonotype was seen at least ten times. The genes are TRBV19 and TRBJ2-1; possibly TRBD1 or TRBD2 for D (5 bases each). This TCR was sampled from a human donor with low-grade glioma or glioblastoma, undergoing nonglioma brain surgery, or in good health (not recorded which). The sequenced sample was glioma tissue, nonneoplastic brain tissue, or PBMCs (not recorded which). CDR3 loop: CASSMKVDGTHEQFF. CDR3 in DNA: TGTGCCAGTAGTATGAAAGTGGACGGGACCCATGAGCAGTTCTTC.